The clone carrying this TCR beta chain was seen a few times. Antigen specificity is unknown. The data are from a study of cytomegalovirus exposure and HLA in healthy donors. General study points: Overall, about 160 TCR beta chains were annotated as cytomegalovirus-associated. A few chains tied to CMV proved CMV antigen-specific in vitro.

Germline-derived CDR1 and CDR2 are LNHNV and YYDKDF (reference sequence). This CDR3 region has 15 residues. V shed 3 bases and J shed 1 base, with 13 bases lying between them. In the PCR, 60 Vbeta and 13 Jbeta primers were used. Original methodology: A follow-up analysis tallied tens of millions of unique TCR beta chains, roughly 11 million shared. Generated by immunoSEQ multiplex PCR, the TCRdb table keeps only in-frame clones and is missing some. V, J and clone size are those of that table, while D and trimming were read from the DNA. Of some 150,000 clones in the sample, roughly 79% were seen once.

The genes are TRBV15 and TRBJ2-7, with D tentatively TRBD1 (6 bases). Sequences were obtained from PBMCs. This TCR was recovered from a male donor in good health and CMV-seronegative. CDR3 bases: TGTGCCACCAGCAGTGGAACCGGGACATCCTACGAGCAGTACTTC. Its translation: CATSSGTGTSYEQYF.